These T cell receptor beta chains were read from a single sample in a study of beta chain features in type 1 diabetes. Sequencing used immunoSEQ multiplex PCR; TCRdb keeps in-frame clones, though not all of them. The sample yields under 500,000 clones, approximately 31% seen once. Material for sequencing was naive CD4+ T cells from blood. These TCRs come from a man aged 18 to 30 in good health. Each CDR3 is given with its conserved first and last residue. D genes are given only for firm matches. Clone size is given for some rows only: seen once, a few or many times, or a class if the clone is expanded.

TRBV5-1	NA	NA	TRBJ2-3	TGCGCCAGCAGCTCGGACCCTCTCGCGGATACGCAGTATTTT	CASSSDPLADTQYF
TRBV4-2	NA	few	TRBJ2-7	TGTGCCAGCAGCCAAGGAATAGCGTCATCCTACGAGCAGTACTTC	CASSQGIASSYEQYF
TRBV30	NA	NA	TRBJ1-5	TGTGCCTGGAGCCGACGGCGCAATCAGCCCCAGCATTTT	CAWSRRRNQPQHF
TRBV15	NA	few	TRBJ1-1	TGTGCCACCAGCAGAGAAGGATTCACTGAAGCTTTCTTT	CATSREGFTEAFF
TRBV18	NA	NA	TRBJ1-4	TGTGCCAGCTCACTTGACGGTGGTTCAACTAATGAAAAACTGTTTTTT	CASSLDGGSTNEKLFF
TRBV6-6	NA	NA	TRBJ2-7	TGTGCCAGCAGTTTGCCGCGGGATGGGAGATACGAGCAGTACTTC	CASSLPRDGRYEQYF
TRBV5-1	NA	NA	TRBJ2-3	TGCGCCACCTCGCTTACAGGGTCGTCGGGAGACGGTACGCAGTATTTT	CATSLTGSSGDGTQYF
TRBV9	NA	NA	TRBJ2-3	TGTGCCAGCAGCGTAGCCCACAGCTCTAGCACAGATACGCAGTATTTT	CASSVAHSSSTDTQYF
TRBV23-1	TRBD1	NA	TRBJ2-5	TGCGCCGCGAATTTTCTCGGGACAGGGGTTGAGACCCAGTACTTC	CAANFLGTGVETQYF
TRBV7-2	NA	few	TRBJ2-3	TGTGCCAGCAGCTTAGTCGGCGGGACTACAGATACGCAGTATTTT	CASSLVGGTTDTQYF
TRBV9	NA	NA	TRBJ2-3	TGTGCCAGCAGCCCCGGGATAGCGGAGCCAGATACGCAGTATTTT	CASSPGIAEPDTQYF
TRBV7-2	TRBD2	few	TRBJ2-3	TGTGCCAGCAGCTTAGTAGGAGCGGGACTTACCCGGTTTGCGCAGTATTTT	CASSLVGAGLTRFAQYF
TRBV7-9	TRBD2	NA	TRBJ2-2	TGTGCCAGCAGCCGACTAGCGGGAGCAGTACCCGGGGAGCTGTTTTTT	CASSRLAGAVPGELFF
TRBV29-1	NA	NA	TRBJ2-5	TGCAGCGTTTCAATGATGGAGACCCAGTACTTC	CSVSMMETQYF
TRBV28	TRBD2	NA	TRBJ2-3	TGTGCCAGCAGTTTGCCTAGCGGGAGTCGAGGAAATACGCAGTATTTT	CASSLPSGSRGNTQYF
TRBV30	NA	NA	TRBJ1-1	TGTGCCTGGAGTGTACTTGGGACTTTAGGCACTGAAGCTTTCTTT	CAWSVLGTLGTEAFF
TRBV30	NA	NA	TRBJ2-1	TGTGCCTGGAGCGAATTCGTGGATGAGCAGTTCTTC	CAWSEFVDEQFF
TRBV7-9	NA	NA	TRBJ2-7	TGTGCCAGCAGTTACCCCAGGGACTCCACCTACGAGCAGTACTTC	CASSYPRDSTYEQYF
TRBV9	NA	few	TRBJ2-5	TGTGCCAGCAGCCCCCGATCGTGGGAGGCGGAGACCCAGTACTTC	CASSPRSWEAETQYF
TRBV7-2	NA	NA	TRBJ1-1	TGTGCCAGCAGTCCTTGGACCGACCCGGAAGCTTTCTTT	CASSPWTDPEAFF
TRBV5-1	NA	NA	TRBJ1-4	TGCGCCAGCAGCTTGGCGGGCGGTTCGCTGGGAAAACTGTTTTTT	CASSLAGGSLGKLFF
TRBV11-1	NA	few	TRBJ2-2	TGTGCCAGCAGCTTCCGGTCCGCCGGGGAGCTGTTTTTT	CASSFRSAGELFF
TRBV4-1	NA	NA	TRBJ1-2	TGCGCCAGCAGCGCTAACAGGGAAACTACCGGCTACACCTTC	CASSANRETTGYTF
TRBV29-1	TRBD1	few	TRBJ2-7	TGCAGCGTTGTGGGACAGGGGTACGAGCAGTACTTC	CSVVGQGYEQYF
TRBV5-4	TRBD1	few	TRBJ2-5	TGTGCCAGCAGCTTGGGACAGGGACGTCAAGAGACCCAGTACTTC	CASSLGQGRQETQYF
TRBV4-3	NA	few	TRBJ1-1	TGCGCCAGCAGCCAAGACTACCAGTCCACTGAAGCTTTCTTT	CASSQDYQSTEAFF
TRBV30	NA	NA	TRBJ2-5	TGTGCCTGGAGTGTACGTGGGTTCCCCGGGGGGACCCAGTACTTC	CAWSVRGFPGGTQYF
TRBV29-1	TRBD1	NA	TRBJ2-1	TGCAGCGGTTCCCACAGGGGGGAGCAGTTCTTC	CSGSHRGEQFF
TRBV5-4	NA	NA	TRBJ1-4	TGTGCCAGCAGCGGAGGGCCTCGAGAAAAACTGTTTTTT	CASSGGPREKLFF
TRBV7-9	TRBD2	few	TRBJ2-3	TGTGCCAGCAGCCTGACTAGCGGCACAGATACGCAGTATTTT	CASSLTSGTDTQYF